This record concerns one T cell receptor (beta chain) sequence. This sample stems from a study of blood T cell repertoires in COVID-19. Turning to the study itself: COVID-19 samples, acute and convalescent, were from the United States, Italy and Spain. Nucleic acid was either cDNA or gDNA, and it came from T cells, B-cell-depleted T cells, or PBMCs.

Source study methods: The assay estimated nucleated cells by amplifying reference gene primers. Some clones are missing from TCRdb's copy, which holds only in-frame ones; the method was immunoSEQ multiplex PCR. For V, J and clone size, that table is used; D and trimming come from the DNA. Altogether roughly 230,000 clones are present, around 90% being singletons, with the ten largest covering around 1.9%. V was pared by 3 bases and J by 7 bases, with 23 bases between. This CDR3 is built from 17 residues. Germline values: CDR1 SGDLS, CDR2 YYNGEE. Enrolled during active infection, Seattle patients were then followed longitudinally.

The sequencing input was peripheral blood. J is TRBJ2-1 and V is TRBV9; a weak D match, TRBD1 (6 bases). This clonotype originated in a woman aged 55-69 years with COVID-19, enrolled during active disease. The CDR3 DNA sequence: TGTGCCAGCAGCGCGACAAAAATCAGGGGCGGGTGGAATGAGCAGTTCTTC. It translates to CASSATKIRGGWNEQFF.